The 27 T cell receptor beta chains presented below share a single source sample, sequenced in a study of blood T cell repertoires in COVID-19. Measured with immunoSEQ multiplex PCR; TCRdb has only the in-frame clones, and not every one. The sample contains more than 50,000 clones, about 93% of which appear only once. The sequencing input was peripheral blood. The receptor source for this set is an older man with acute or convalescent COVID-19.

The chain employs TRBV24-1 and TRBJ1-5; a possible D gene is TRBD1 (5 bases). Trimming left V 3 bases short and J 0 bases short, with 8 bases between. CDR1 KGHDR and CDR2 SFDVKD come from the germline V gene. The CDR3 length is 15 residues. CDR3 amino acids: CATSDGADSNQPQHF. The CDR3 coding sequence is TGTGCCACCAGTGATGGGGCTGATAGCAATCAGCCCCAGCATTTT.

The V call is TRBV9, the J call TRBJ2-1; 11 nucleotides line up with TRBD2. The germline gives CDR1 SGDLS, CDR2 YYNGEE. J lost 7 bases, V lost 0 bases, and 3 bases had no gene match. The CDR3 sequence is 15 residues long. The CDR3 bases are TGTGCCAGCAGCGTAGGGGCTAGCGGGGGGAATGAGCAGTTCTTC. Its protein is CASSVGASGGNEQFF.

The J gene is TRBJ2-7, the V gene TRBV28, with D possibly TRBD2 on 6 matching bases. CDR3 length: 14 residues. The germline V gene has CDR1 MDHEN and CDR2 SYDVKM. V lost 8 bases and J lost 3, with 17 bases in between. The CDR3 here is CASGLSGGGYEQYF. DNA for the CDR3: TGTGCCAGCGGACTATCTGGGGGAGGCTACGAGCAGTACTTC.

The chain couples TRBV5-6 to TRBJ2-6, with D uncertain. The CDR3 extends over 17 amino acids. The V gene lost 2 bases and the J gene lost 4 bases, with 16 bases spanning the gap. Germline assignment: CDR1 SGHDT and CDR2 YYEEEE. The CDR3 reads CASSLTSVRLGANVLTF. As DNA, the CDR3 is TGTGCCAGCAGCTTAACCTCGGTGAGACTCGGGGCCAACGTCCTGACTTTC.

This chain uses TRBV19 with TRBJ1-5, with 7 nucleotides matching TRBD1. The junction had 6 bases not matched to a gene; V was cut back by 5 bases and J by 2 bases. Germline lookup yields CDR1 LNHDA and CDR2 SQIVND (reference sequence). The CDR3 has 15 amino acids. In DNA form, the CDR3 reads TGTGCCAGTAGTCCGGGACAGTGGGGCAATCAGCCCCAGCATTTT. This encodes CASSPGQWGNQPQHF.

The genes are TRBV24-1 and TRBJ2-2; TRBD1 might be the D (6 bases). This CDR3 is built from 13 residues. Germline lookup yields CDR1 KGHDR and CDR2 SFDVKD. V lost 9 bases and J lost 4, with 11 bases in between. CDR3 sequence (DNA): TGTGCCACCTCCCAGGGGTCCACCGGGGAGCTGTTTTTT. Protein sequence: CATSQGSTGELFF.

The CDR3 sequence: CAISELGANEKLFF. The CDR3 nucleotides read TGTGCCATCAGTGAGCTGGGAGCTAATGAAAAACTGTTTTTT. V is TRBV10-3 and J is TRBJ1-4; D gene unclear. There are 14 residues in the CDR3. The V gene lost 2 bases and the J gene lost 3 bases, with 7 bases spanning the gap. The germline gives CDR1 ENHRY, CDR2 SYGVKD.

V gene TRBV15 combines with J gene TRBJ2-1, with unresolved D. Germline V gene sequence: CDR1 LNHNV, CDR2 YYDKDF (reference sequence). There are 15 residues in the CDR3. The V end was cut by 0 bases, the J end by 3 bases, with 9 bases between. The CDR3 sequence: CATSRDFSDYNEQFF. The CDR3 region has the DNA TGTGCCACCAGCAGAGATTTCAGCGACTACAATGAGCAGTTCTTC.

The J gene is TRBJ1-2, the V gene TRBV5-1; D remains ambiguous. CDR3 length: 12 residues. Between the trimmed V and J ends, which lost 0 bases and 6 bases, there was a span of 6 bases. Germline lookup yields CDR1 SGHRS and CDR2 YFSETQ. The CDR3 DNA is TGCGCCAGCAGCTTGGGGCAGGATGGCTACACCTTC. Its protein product is CASSLGQDGYTF. Drawing the rest from reference TRBV5-1 and TRBJ1-2, the complete variable domain is KAGVTQTPRYLIKTRGQQVTLSCSPISGHRSVSWYQQTPGQGLQFLFEYFSETQRNKGNFPGRFSGRQFSNSRSEMNVSTLELGDSALYLCASSLGQDGYTFGSGTRLTVV.

The chain couples TRBV28 to TRBJ1-1; 7 bases agree with TRBD1. The V segment lost 6 bases and the J segment 14 bases; nucleotides outside the gene matches: 12. The CDR3 contains 12 residues. The V gene's germline CDR1 is MDHEN and CDR2 SYDVKM. CDR3 loop: CASSLGQGERFF. For the CDR3, the DNA is TGTGCCAGCAGCCTGGGGCAGGGGGAGAGGTTCTTT.

This sequence joins TRBV28 and TRBJ2-7; D gene unclear. The germline gives CDR1 MDHEN, CDR2 SYDVKM. The CDR3 loop spans 13 amino acids. V gave up 6 bases and J gave up 0 bases, with 9 bases separating them. For the CDR3, the DNA is TGTGCCAGCAGGTTGACTCACTCCTACGAGCAGTACTTC. This translates into CASRLTHSYEQYF.

This clone is a singleton in its sample. The rearrangement links TRBV2 to TRBJ2-1; TRBD2 matches at 9 bases. CDR3 length equals 19 residues. CDR1 is SNHLY, CDR2 FYNNEI, per germline. V trimming: 4 bases; J trimming: 5 bases; junction bases outside the gene matches: 18. CDR3 DNA: TGTGCCAGCAGTGCACGCACAGGACTGGGGACTAGCTGGGACAATGAGCAGTTCTTC. It codes for CASSARTGLGTSWDNEQFF.

CDR3 loop: CASSTTGSGQPQHF. Written as DNA, the CDR3 is TGTGCCAGCAGCACCACAGGGTCGGGTCAGCCCCAGCATTTT. The chain has TRBV21-1 and TRBJ1-5; the DNA was not compared with TRBD1, the D call given in the table. TRBV21-1 is classified as a pseudogene. The CDR3 is made up of 14 amino acids.

This chain connects TRBV7-3 to TRBJ2-1; no firm D call. Germline CDR1 SGHTA, CDR2 FQGTGA. This CDR3 comprises 15 residues. With 4 bases removed from V and 2 bases from J, the gap between germline ends came to 12 bases. The CDR3 is CASSSGVFPYNEQFF. DNA for the CDR3: TGTGCCAGCAGCTCTGGAGTTTTCCCCTACAATGAGCAGTTCTTC.

The chain carries TRBV21-1 and TRBJ2-7; the tabulated D call, TRBD1, remains unverified against the DNA. TRBV21-1 is recorded as a pseudogene. The CDR3 is 19 amino acids. The CDR3 protein is CASSKGGDRKAYRWYEQYF. CDR3 nucleotides: TGTGCCAGCAGCAAAGGGGGGGACAGGAAAGCTTATCGTTGGTACGAGCAGTACTTC.

This clone was counted a single time. This chain links TRBV11-3 with TRBJ2-3, with 8 bases fitting TRBD1. With V trimmed by 4 bases and J by 5 bases, 8 bases remained unmatched. Germline lookup yields CDR1 SGHNT and CDR2 YENEEA. This CDR3 contains 15 residues. CDR3 DNA sequence: TGTGCCAGCAGCTCGGGACAGGAGCCAGGAGATACGCAGTATTTT. Translating it yields CASSSGQEPGDTQYF.

The chain joins TRBV28 to TRBJ1-1; 7 nucleotides align to TRBD1. The CDR3 contains 15 residues. The J segment lost 0 bases and the V segment lost 8 bases, leaving 9 bases of the junction unmatched. In germline, CDR1 is MDHEN, CDR2 SYDVKM. In DNA, the CDR3 is TGTGCCAGCCCCGCGGCAGGGGGGATGAACACTGAAGCTTTCTTT. Protein: CASPAAGGMNTEAFF.

The rearrangement uses TRBV7-9 and TRBJ2-7; 11 bases agree with TRBD1. The V gene's germline CDR1 is SEHNR and CDR2 FQNEAQ (reference sequence). V shed 4 bases, J shed 1 base, and the junction held 12 bases outside the gene matches. This CDR3 contains 18 residues. The CDR3 here is CASSSHGTGGRGSYEQYF. The CDR3 DNA is TGTGCCAGCAGCTCTCATGGGACAGGGGGACGTGGGTCCTACGAGCAGTACTTC.

The chain uses TRBV6-5 and TRBJ1-2; 10 bases are shared with TRBD1. CDR1 and CDR2 from the germline V gene are MNHEY and SVGAGI. The ends lost 6 bases at V and 6 bases at J; junction bases unmatched: 7. The CDR3 spans 14 residues. CDR3 nucleotides: TGTGCCAGCAGGAGGACAGGGGGTGATAATGGCTACACCTTC. It codes for CASRRTGGDNGYTF.

This clone was detected only once. V and J are TRBV4-1 and TRBJ1-1, with D tentatively TRBD1 (5 bases). V lost 6 bases and J lost 1, with 9 bases in between. This CDR3 has 13 amino acids. From germline, CDR1 is MGHRA and CDR2 YSYEKL. The CDR3 bases are TGCGCCAGCAGTGGGGCAGGGAACACTGAAGCTTTCTTT. Amino acids: CASSGAGNTEAFF.

The rearrangement links TRBV9 to TRBJ1-5; D call uncertain. Germline V gene lookup returns CDR1 SGDLS and CDR2 YYNGEE. Between the trimmed V and J ends, which lost 4 bases and 0 bases, there was a span of 17 bases. The CDR3 has 17 amino acids. CDR3 region: CASSPPWGGNSNQPQHF. For the CDR3, the DNA is TGTGCCAGCAGCCCCCCCTGGGGAGGGAATAGCAATCAGCCCCAGCATTTT.

The chain couples TRBV9 to TRBJ2-7; TRBD2 agrees at 11 bases. V shed 3 bases, J shed 3 bases, and the junction held 2 bases outside the gene matches. Germline CDR1 SGDLS, CDR2 YYNGEE. There are 14 residues in the CDR3. CDR3 DNA: TGTGCCAGCAGCGCTACTAGCGGGGGCTACGAGCAGTACTTC. Its translation: CASSATSGGYEQYF.

This chain connects TRBV19 to TRBJ2-5, with 11 nucleotides matching TRBD2. CDR1 LNHDA and CDR2 SQIVND come from the germline V gene (reference sequence). Trimming took 5 bases from V and 2 from J; bases not matched to a gene: 4. The CDR3 length is 15 residues. The CDR3 reads CASSPGTSGQETQYF. Written as DNA, the CDR3 is TGTGCCAGTAGTCCCGGGACTAGCGGACAAGAGACCCAGTACTTC.

V is TRBV7-2 and J is TRBJ1-2; D may be TRBD1 (6 bases). Germline lookup yields CDR1 SGHTA and CDR2 FQGNSA. CDR3 length: 14 residues. Between the trimmed V and J ends, which lost 5 bases and 3 bases, there was a span of 13 bases. CDR3 sequence (DNA): TGTGCCAGCAGCCCAAGGACAGATCACTATGGCTACACCTTC. The encoded protein is CASSPRTDHYGYTF.

J is TRBJ1-6 and V is TRBV6-6, with 8 bases fitting TRBD1. V shed 5 bases and J 7 bases; nucleotides not matched to a gene: 4. The length of the CDR3 is 14 residues. Germline V gives CDR1 MNHNY, CDR2 SVGAGI (reference sequence). The CDR3 DNA is TGTGCCAGCAGTCCGACAGGGGACAATTCACCCCTCCACTTT. It encodes CASSPTGDNSPLHF.

The genes are TRBV7-2 and TRBJ2-7; D remains unclear. V was trimmed by 0 bases and J by 3 bases, leaving 9 bases between them. The CDR3 runs to 14 residues. From germline, CDR1 is SGHTA and CDR2 FQGNSA. The CDR3 sequence: CASSLAVPNYEQYF. CDR3 DNA: TGTGCCAGCAGCTTAGCGGTCCCTAACTACGAGCAGTACTTC.

This chain uses TRBV15 with TRBJ1-2; D is possibly TRBD1 (5 bases). This CDR3 is built from 14 residues. The V end was cut by 5 bases, the J end by 4 bases, with 14 bases between. Germline V gene data show CDR1 as LNHNV and CDR2 as YYDKDF (reference sequence). DNA of the CDR3: TGTGCCACCAGCGGCCAGGGAAATGGCTATGGCTACACCTTC. It is translated as CATSGQGNGYGYTF.